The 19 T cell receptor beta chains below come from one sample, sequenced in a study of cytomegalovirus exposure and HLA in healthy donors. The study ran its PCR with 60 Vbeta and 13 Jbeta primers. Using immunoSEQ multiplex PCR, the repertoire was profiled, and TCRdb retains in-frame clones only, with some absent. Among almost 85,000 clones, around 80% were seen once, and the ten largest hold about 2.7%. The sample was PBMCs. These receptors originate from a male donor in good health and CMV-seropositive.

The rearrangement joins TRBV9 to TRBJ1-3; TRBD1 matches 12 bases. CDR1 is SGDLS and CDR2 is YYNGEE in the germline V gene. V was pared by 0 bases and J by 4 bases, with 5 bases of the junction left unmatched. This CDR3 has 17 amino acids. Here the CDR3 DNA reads TGTGCCAGCAGCGTAGAGGGGGACAGGGGGCTCGGAAACACCATATATTTT. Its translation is CASSVEGDRGLGNTIYF.

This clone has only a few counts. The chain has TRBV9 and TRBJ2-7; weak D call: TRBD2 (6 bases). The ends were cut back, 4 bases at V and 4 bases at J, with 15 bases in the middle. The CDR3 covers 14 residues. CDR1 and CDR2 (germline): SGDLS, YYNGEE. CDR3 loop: CASSTYRDSYEQYF. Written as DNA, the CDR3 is TGTGCCAGCAGCACATACCGGGACTCATACGAGCAGTACTTC.

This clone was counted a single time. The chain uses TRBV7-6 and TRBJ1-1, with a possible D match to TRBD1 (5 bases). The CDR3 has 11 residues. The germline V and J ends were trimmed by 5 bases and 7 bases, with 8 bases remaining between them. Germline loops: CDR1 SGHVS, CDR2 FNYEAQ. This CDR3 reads CASSAGFEAFF. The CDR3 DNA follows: TGTGCCAGCAGCGCAGGGTTTGAAGCTTTCTTT.

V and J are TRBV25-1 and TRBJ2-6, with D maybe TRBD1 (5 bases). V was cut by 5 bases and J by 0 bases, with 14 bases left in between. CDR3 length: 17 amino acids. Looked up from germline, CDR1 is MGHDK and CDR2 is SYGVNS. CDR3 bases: TGTGCCAGCAGTCCCAGGGTGGGGCTCTCTGGGGCCAACGTCCTGACTTTC. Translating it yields CASSPRVGLSGANVLTF.

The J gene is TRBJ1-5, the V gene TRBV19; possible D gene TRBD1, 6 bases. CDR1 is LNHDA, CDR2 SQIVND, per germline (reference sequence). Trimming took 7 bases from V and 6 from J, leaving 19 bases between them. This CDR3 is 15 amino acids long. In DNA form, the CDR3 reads TGTGCCAGTACCAGGGGAGGGGTGGATGCTCAGCCCCAGCATTTT. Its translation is CASTRGGVDAQPQHF.

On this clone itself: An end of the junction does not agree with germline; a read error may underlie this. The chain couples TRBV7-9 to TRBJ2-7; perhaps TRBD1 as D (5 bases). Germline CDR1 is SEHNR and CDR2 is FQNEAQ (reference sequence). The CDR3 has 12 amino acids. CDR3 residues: CSSSLDSYEQYF. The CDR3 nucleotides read TGTTCCAGCAGCTTAGACAGCTACGAGCAGTACTTC.

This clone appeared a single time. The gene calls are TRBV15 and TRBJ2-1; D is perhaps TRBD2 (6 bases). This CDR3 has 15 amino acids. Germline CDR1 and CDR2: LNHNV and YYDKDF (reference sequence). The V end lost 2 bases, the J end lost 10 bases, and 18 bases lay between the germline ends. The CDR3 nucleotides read TGTGCCACCAGCAGACCAATGAGGAGGGGCCAGGAGCAGTTCTTC. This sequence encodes CATSRPMRRGQEQFF.

CDR3 protein: CASSYRGTGSYEQYF. CDR3 in DNA: TGTGCCAGTAGTTACCGCGGGACAGGAAGCTACGAGCAGTACTTC. J is TRBJ2-7 and V is TRBV19; TRBD1 aligns across 8 bases. The trim removed 5 bases at V and 3 bases at J, leaving 9 bases unmatched. The CDR3 sequence is 15 residues long. The V gene's germline CDR1 is LNHDA and CDR2 SQIVND (reference sequence).

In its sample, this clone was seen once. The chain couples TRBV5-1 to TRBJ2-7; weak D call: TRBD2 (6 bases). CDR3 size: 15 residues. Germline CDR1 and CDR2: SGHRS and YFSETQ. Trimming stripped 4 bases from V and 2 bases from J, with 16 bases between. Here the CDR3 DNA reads TGCGCCAGCAGCCTAGAGTCGGGGGTCACCTACGAGCAGTACTTC. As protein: CASSLESGVTYEQYF.

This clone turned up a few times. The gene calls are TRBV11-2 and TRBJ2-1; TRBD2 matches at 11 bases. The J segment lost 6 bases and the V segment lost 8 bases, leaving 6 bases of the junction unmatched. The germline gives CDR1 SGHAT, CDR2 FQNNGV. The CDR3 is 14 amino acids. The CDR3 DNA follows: TGTGCCAGCGAGGGGACTAGCGGTCCCAATGAGCAGTTCTTC. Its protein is CASEGTSGPNEQFF.

The CDR3, as DNA: TGTGCCAGCTCACCCCTCCCGGGACTAGCGGAAAGCTCCTACGAGCAGTACTTC. Residues: CASSPLPGLAESSYEQYF. This chain links TRBV18 with TRBJ2-7, with TRBD2 identical over 11 bases. CDR3 length: 18 residues. V shed 3 bases and J 0 bases; nucleotides not matched to a gene: 10. Germline CDR1 is KGHSH and CDR2 is LQKENI.

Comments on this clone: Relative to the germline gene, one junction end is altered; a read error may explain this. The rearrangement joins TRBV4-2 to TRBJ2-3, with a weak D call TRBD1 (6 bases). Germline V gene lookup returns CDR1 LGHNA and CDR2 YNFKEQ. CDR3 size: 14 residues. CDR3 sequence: CASSQGLVGDTQVF. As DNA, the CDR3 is TGTGCCAGCAGCCAAGGGTTAGTAGGGGACACCCAGGTTTTT.

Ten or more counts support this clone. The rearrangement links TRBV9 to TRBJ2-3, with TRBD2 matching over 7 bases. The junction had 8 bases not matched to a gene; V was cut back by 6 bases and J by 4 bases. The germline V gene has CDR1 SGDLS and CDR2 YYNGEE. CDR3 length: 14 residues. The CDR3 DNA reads TGTGCCAGCACCCCTGGGGGGGTGCCAGATACGCAGTATTTT. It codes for CASTPGGVPDTQYF.

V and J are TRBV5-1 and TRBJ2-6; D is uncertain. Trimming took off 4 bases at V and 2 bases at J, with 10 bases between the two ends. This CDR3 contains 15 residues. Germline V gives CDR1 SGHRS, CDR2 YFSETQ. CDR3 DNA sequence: TGCGCCAGCAGCCCCCTCGGTCCTGGGGCCAACGTCCTGACTTTC. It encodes CASSPLGPGANVLTF.

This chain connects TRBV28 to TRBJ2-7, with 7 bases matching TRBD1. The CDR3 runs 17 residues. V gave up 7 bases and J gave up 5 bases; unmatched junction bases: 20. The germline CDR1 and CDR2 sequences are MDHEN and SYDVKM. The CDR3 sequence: CASNIVPLLTGADEQYF. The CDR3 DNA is TGTGCCAGCAACATTGTGCCCCTCCTTACAGGGGCCGACGAGCAGTACTTC.

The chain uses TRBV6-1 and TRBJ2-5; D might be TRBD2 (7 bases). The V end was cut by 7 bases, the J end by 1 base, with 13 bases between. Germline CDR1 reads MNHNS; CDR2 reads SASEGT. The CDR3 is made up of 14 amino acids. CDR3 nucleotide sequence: TGTGCCAGCAACGGGGGGCGGACCCAAGAGACCCAGTACTTC. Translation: CASNGGRTQETQYF.

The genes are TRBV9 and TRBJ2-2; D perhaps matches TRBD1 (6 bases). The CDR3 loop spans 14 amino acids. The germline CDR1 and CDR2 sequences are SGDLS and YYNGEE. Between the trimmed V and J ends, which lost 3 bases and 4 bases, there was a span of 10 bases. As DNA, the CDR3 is TGTGCCAGCAGCGCATACAGGGTCACCGGGGAGCTGTTTTTT. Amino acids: CASSAYRVTGELFF.

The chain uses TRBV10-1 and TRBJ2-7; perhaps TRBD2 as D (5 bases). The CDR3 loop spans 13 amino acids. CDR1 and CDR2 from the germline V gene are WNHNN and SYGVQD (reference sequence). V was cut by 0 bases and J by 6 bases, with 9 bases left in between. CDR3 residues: CASSESDFGEQYF. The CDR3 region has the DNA TGCGCCAGCAGTGAGTCGGACTTTGGCGAGCAGTACTTC.

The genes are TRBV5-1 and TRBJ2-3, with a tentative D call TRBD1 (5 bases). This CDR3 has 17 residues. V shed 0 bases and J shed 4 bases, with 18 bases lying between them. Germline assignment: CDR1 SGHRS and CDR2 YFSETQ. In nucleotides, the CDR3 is TGCGCCAGCAGCTTGGATGTGATTAGCAAAGGGGCAGATACGCAGTATTTT. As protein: CASSLDVISKGADTQYF.